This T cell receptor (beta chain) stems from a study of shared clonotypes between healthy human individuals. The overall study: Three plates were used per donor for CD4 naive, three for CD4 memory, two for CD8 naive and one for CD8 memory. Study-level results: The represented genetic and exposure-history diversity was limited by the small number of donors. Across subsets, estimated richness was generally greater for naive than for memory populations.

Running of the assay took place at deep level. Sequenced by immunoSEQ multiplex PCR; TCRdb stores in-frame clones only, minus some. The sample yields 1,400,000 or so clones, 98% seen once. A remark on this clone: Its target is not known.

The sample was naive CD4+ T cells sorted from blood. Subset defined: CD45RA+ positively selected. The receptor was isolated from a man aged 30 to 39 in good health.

CDR3 sequence: CASSFLGQSYEQYF. The CDR3 nucleotides are TGTGCCAGCAGCTTCCTTGGACAGTCCTACGAGCAGTACTTC. The rearrangement uses TRBV7-2 and TRBJ2-7, with TRBD1 as a possible D gene (6 bases). V was shortened by 3 bases and J by 1 base, with 10 bases between the two germline ends. CDR1 SGHTA and CDR2 FQGNSA come from the germline V gene. CDR3 length equals 14 residues.